This T cell receptor (beta chain) emerged from a study of blood T cell repertoires in COVID-19. Study context: Researchers got acute and convalescent COVID-19 samples from the United States, Italy and Spain.

Per the germline V gene, CDR1 is SGHNT and CDR2 is YYREEE (reference sequence). Germline trimming cut 1 base from V and 4 bases from J; bases unmatched to any gene: 4. The CDR3 totals 15 residues. Repertoires were generated with immunoSEQ multiplex PCR, while TCRdb's copy carries only in-frame clones and drops some. The sample includes about 120,000 clones, around 87% of them seen just once. The sequencing input was peripheral blood. This TCR was sampled from a human donor in a cohort sampled during active COVID-19. V is TRBV5-4 and J is TRBJ2-1; 8 bases map to TRBD2. CDR3 DNA sequence: TGTGCCAGCAGCTTGCGGGGGGGACGATACAATGAGCAGTTCTTC. As protein: CASSLRGGRYNEQFF.